Following are 17 T cell receptor beta chains from one sample sequenced in a study of CD8+ T cells in alopecia areata. Reverse transcribed after extraction, RNA yielded cDNA as the sequencing template. Here immunoSEQ multiplex PCR was the method, and the copy in TCRdb shows in-frame clones only, minus some. The repertoire holds some 170,000 clones, with 67% as singletons. Sequences were derived from CD8+ T cells sorted from blood, sampled at week 0. These TCRs come from a human donor with alopecia areata.

This clone was counted only a few times. The chain joins TRBV29-1 to TRBJ2-7; 7 nucleotides match TRBD1. This CDR3 has 14 amino acids. V was pared by 2 bases and J by 2 bases, with 6 bases of the junction left unmatched. CDR1 is SQVTM and CDR2 is ANQGSEA in the germline V gene. CDR3 bases: TGCAGCGTTGAAACCGGGACAGAGACCTACGAGCAGTACTTC. As protein: CSVETGTETYEQYF.

Only a few counts were recorded for this clone. The V call is TRBV25-1, the J call TRBJ2-5, with D perhaps assigned TRBD1 or TRBD2 (6 bases each). This CDR3 spans 15 amino acids. V lost 7 bases and J 5 bases, leaving 20 bases between the germline ends. Germline V gene sequence: CDR1 MGHDK, CDR2 SYGVNS. CDR3 DNA sequence: TGTGCCAGCACCGGGCCCGCCGGGGGCGTGGAGACCCAGTACTTC. Translated, it gives CASTGPAGGVETQYF.

Here the CDR3 DNA reads TGTGCCAGCAGCCAAGATGGGACGCTAGAAGCGCAGTATTTT. It yields the protein CASSQDGTLEAQYF. This chain connects TRBV14 to TRBJ2-3; perhaps D is TRBD1 or TRBD2 (5 bases each). The V gene lost 0 bases and the J gene lost 10 bases, with 14 bases spanning the gap. Germline values: CDR1 SGHDN, CDR2 FVKESK. The CDR3 length is 14 residues.

The CDR3 DNA reads TGTGCCGGAGGGAAAGGGCTAACCGGGGAGCTGTTTTTT. This sequence encodes CAGGKGLTGELFF. The chain recombines TRBV2 with TRBJ2-2; D may be TRBD2 (6 bases). The V end was cut by 11 bases, the J end by 5 bases, with 15 bases between. The CDR3 extends over 13 amino acids. CDR1 is SNHLY and CDR2 is FYNNEI in the germline V gene.

The chain carries TRBV27 and TRBJ1-1, with 12 bases aligning to TRBD1. CDR1 is MNHEY and CDR2 is SMNVEV in the germline V gene (reference sequence). CDR3 length: 15 residues. V was clipped by 2 bases and J by 5 bases; unmatched bases: 3. CDR3 loop: CASSLGTGGRTEAFF. The CDR3 coding sequence is TGTGCCAGCAGTTTAGGGACAGGGGGCCGGACTGAAGCTTTCTTT.

This sequence joins TRBV11-2 and TRBJ2-5, with 8 bases identical to TRBD2. The CDR3 spans 15 residues. The junction had 7 bases not matched to a gene; V was cut back by 6 bases and J by 1 base. Germline-derived CDR1 and CDR2 are SGHAT and FQNNGV. CDR3 DNA: TGTGCCAGCAGTCCCGGGGGGGGGAGCCAAGAGACCCAGTACTTC. This encodes CASSPGGGSQETQYF. The variable domain in full, completed from reference TRBV11-2 and TRBJ2-5, reads EAGVAQSPRYKIIEKRQSVAFWCNPISGHATLYWYQQILGQGPKLLIQFQNNGVVDDSQLPKDRFSAERLKGVDSTLKIQPAKLEDSAVYLCASSPGGGSQETQYFGPGTRLLVL.

J is TRBJ1-6 and V is TRBV5-1; a possible D gene is TRBD1 (5 bases). Deletions cut 0 bases from V and 1 base from J, with 11 bases between. The CDR3 runs 17 residues. CDR1 is SGHRS and CDR2 is YFSETQ in the germline V gene. The DNA for the CDR3 is TGCGCCAGCAGCTTGGTTGGGGCGCAGTCCTATAATTCACCCCTCCACTTT. Translated, it gives CASSLVGAQSYNSPLHF.

V and J are TRBV7-3 and TRBJ1-6, with D possibly matching TRBD1 (6 bases). CDR3 length: 17 amino acids. The V gene lost 0 bases and the J gene lost 10 bases, with 19 bases spanning the gap. Looked up from germline, CDR1 is SGHTA and CDR2 is FQGTGA. The CDR3 DNA follows: TGTGCCAGCAGCTTAACTCCCTCCGAGACAGGAGGCTCACCCCTCCACTTT. As protein: CASSLTPSETGGSPLHF. Complete variable domain (other parts from reference TRBV7-3 and TRBJ1-6): GAGVSQTPSNKVTEKGKYVELRCDPISGHTALYWYRQSLGQGPEFLIYFQGTGAADDSGLPNDRFFAVRPEGSVSTLKIQRTERGDSAVYLCASSLTPSETGGSPLHFGNGTRLTVT.

This clone was picked up one time. CDR3 sequence reads: CASSLAGFDEQYF. Written as DNA, the CDR3 is TGCGCCAGCAGCTTAGCAGGCTTTGACGAGCAGTACTTC. This rearrangement joins TRBV5-1 to TRBJ2-7; no reliable D call. V dropped 2 bases and J dropped 5 bases, with 11 bases sitting between them. CDR3 length: 13 amino acids. Germline loops: CDR1 SGHRS, CDR2 YFSETQ.

This clone was seen just once. The gene calls are TRBV18 and TRBJ2-1; TRBD2 aligns across 10 bases. V gave up 5 bases and J gave up 2 bases; unmatched junction bases: 3. The CDR3 spans 15 residues. Germline-derived CDR1 and CDR2 are KGHSH and LQKENI. The CDR3 coding sequence is TGTGCCAGCTCATCCACTAGCGGGGCCTACAATGAGCAGTTCTTC. Protein sequence: CASSSTSGAYNEQFF.

V usage is TRBV10-3 and J usage is TRBJ1-2; 9 bases are shared with TRBD1. Losses at the gene ends were 2 bases for V and 8 bases for J; bases not matched to a gene: 12. The length of the CDR3 is 16 residues. CDR1 is ENHRY, CDR2 SYGVKD, per germline. The CDR3 protein is CAISEPRTGETVGYTF. DNA for the CDR3: TGTGCCATCAGTGAGCCCCGGACAGGGGAAACAGTAGGCTACACCTTC.

The rearrangement uses TRBV6-5 and TRBJ2-7; D not certain. Germline V gene lookup returns CDR1 MNHEY and CDR2 SVGAGI. Deletions cut 6 bases from V and 2 bases from J, with 14 bases between. This CDR3 has 14 amino acids. The CDR3 loop is CASSYQAGPYEQYF. CDR3 coding DNA: TGTGCCAGCAGCTACCAGGCAGGACCCTACGAGCAGTACTTC.

This rearrangement joins TRBV29-1 to TRBJ2-1; 9 positions agree with TRBD1. Germline CDR1 is SQVTM and CDR2 is ANQGSEA. The CDR3 loop spans 14 amino acids. V dropped 4 bases and J dropped 7; count of bases not matched to a gene: 8. The DNA of the CDR3 is TGCAGCGTTGTTGGACAGGGGAAATTAAATGAGCAGTTCTTC. It is translated as CSVVGQGKLNEQFF.

There are a few counts of this clone. This chain uses TRBV30 with TRBJ2-1; TRBD1 agrees at 10 bases. J lost 5 bases, V lost 2 bases, and 15 bases had no gene match. The CDR3 is 18 residues long. CDR1 GTSNPN and CDR2 SVGIG come from the germline V gene (reference sequence). The CDR3 region is CAWSIRDRGEPRDNEQFF. The CDR3 DNA is TGTGCCTGGAGTATCCGGGACAGGGGTGAACCTCGGGACAATGAGCAGTTCTTC.

The chain couples TRBV4-1 to TRBJ2-7, with TRBD2 matching over 8 bases. V dropped 2 bases and J dropped 7; count of bases not matched to a gene: 10. There are 15 residues in the CDR3. The germline gives CDR1 MGHRA, CDR2 YSYEKL. CDR3: CASSQITSGNGEQYF. The CDR3 region has the DNA TGCGCCAGCAGCCAAATCACTAGCGGTAATGGGGAGCAGTACTTC.

The chain recombines TRBV2 with TRBJ2-1, with D perhaps assigned TRBD1 or TRBD2 (5 bases each). Germline CDR1 is SNHLY and CDR2 is FYNNEI. The germline V and J ends were trimmed by 9 bases and 5 bases, with 20 bases remaining between them. This CDR3 region has 15 residues. CDR3 in amino acids: CASRAPGLPHNEQFF. The CDR3 DNA is TGTGCCAGTAGAGCCCCGGGGCTGCCTCACAATGAGCAGTTCTTC.

The rearrangement uses TRBV7-9 and TRBJ2-5; D possibly corresponds to TRBD1 (6 bases). The CDR3 is made up of 12 amino acids. Germline V gives CDR1 SEHNR, CDR2 FQNEAQ (reference sequence). V shed 5 bases and J shed 3 bases, with 7 bases lying between them. The CDR3 sequence: CASSGGKETQYF. The CDR3 region has the DNA TGTGCCAGCAGCGGGGGCAAAGAGACCCAGTACTTC.